This T cell receptor (beta chain) stems from a study of technical replicates of blood from several donors. Germline trimming cut 2 bases from V and 9 bases from J; bases unmatched to any gene: 7. Germline V lookup: CDR1 KGHSH, CDR2 LQKENI. The CDR3 has 16 residues. Clones were sequenced by immunoSEQ multiplex PCR, and TCRdb holds only the in-frame ones, with some missing. The table lists about 83,000 clones, just under 95% of them singletons. The sequencing sample was made of T cells isolated from PBMCs. This receptor was obtained from a human donor in good health. V usage is TRBV18 and J usage is TRBJ2-1; TRBD2 matches at 13 bases. CDR3 DNA sequence: TGTGCCAGCTCACCAGGACTAGCGGGGGTATTCGCTGAGCAGTTCTTC. Amino acids: CASSPGLAGVFAEQFF.